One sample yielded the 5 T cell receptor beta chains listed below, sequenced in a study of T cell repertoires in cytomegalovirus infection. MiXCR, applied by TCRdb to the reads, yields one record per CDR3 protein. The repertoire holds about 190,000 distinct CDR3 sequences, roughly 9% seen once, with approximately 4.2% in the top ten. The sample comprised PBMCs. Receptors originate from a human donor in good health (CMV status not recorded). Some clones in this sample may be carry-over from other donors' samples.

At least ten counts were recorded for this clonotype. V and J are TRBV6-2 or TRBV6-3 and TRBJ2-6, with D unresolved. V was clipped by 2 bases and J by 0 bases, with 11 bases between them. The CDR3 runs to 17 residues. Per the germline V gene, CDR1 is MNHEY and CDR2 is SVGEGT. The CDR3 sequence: CASSYPGLSSGANVLTF. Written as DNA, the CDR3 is TGTGCCAGCAGTTACCCAGGATTAAGCTCTGGGGCCAACGTCCTGACTTTC.

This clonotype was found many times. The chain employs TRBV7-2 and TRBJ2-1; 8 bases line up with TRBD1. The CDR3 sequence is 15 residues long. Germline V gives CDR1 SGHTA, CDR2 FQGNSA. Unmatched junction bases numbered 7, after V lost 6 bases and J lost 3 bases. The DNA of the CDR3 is TGTGCCAGCAGTCCGGACAGGGTTAACTACAATGAGCAGTTCTTC. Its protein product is CASSPDRVNYNEQFF.

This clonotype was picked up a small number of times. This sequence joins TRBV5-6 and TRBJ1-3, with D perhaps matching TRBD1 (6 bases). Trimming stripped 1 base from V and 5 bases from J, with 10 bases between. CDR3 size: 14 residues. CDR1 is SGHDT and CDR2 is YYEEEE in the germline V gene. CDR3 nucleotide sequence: TGTGCCAGCAGCTTGTACCAGGGGAGAAACACCATATATTTT. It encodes CASSLYQGRNTIYF.

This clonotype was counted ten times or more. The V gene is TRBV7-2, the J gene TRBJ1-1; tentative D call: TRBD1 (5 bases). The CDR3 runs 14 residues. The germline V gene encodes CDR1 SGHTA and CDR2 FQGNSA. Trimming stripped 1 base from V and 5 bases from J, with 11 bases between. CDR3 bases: TGTGCCAGCAGCTTAGTGCAGGGAACGACTGAAGCTTTCTTT. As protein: CASSLVQGTTEAFF.

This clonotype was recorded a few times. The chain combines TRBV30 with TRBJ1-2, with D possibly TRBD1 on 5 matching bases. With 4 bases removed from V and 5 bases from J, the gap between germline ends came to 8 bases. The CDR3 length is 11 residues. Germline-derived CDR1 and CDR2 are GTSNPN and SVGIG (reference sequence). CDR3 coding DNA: TGTGCCTGGACGGAGGGGTATGGCTACACCTTC. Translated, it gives CAWTEGYGYTF.